The rows below give T cell receptor beta chains drawn from one sample of a study of blood T cell repertoires in COVID-19. Method: immunoSEQ multiplex PCR; TCRdb's copy keeps in-frame clones and lacks some. This table has tens of thousands of clones, approximately 86% appearing once. The sample was peripheral blood. Every receptor here comes from a male donor with acute or convalescent COVID-19. Each CDR3 is given with its conserved first and last residue. A D gene is named only where the DNA matches it firmly. Expanded clones are given a class, and other clones once, few, many or no size at all.

.	TRBV7-8	TRBJ1-3	TRBD1	CASSLANRGAGNTIYF	TGTGCCAGCAGCTTAGCGAACAGGGGAGCGGGAAACACCATATATTTT
.	TRBV2	TRBJ1-1	.	CASSDTRSTEAFF	TGTGCCAGCAGTGACACGAGGTCCACTGAAGCTTTCTTT
.	TRBV18	TRBJ2-3	.	CASSPRSGSATDTQYF	TGTGCCAGCTCACCACGGTCGGGGTCGGCGACAGATACGCAGTATTTT
.	TRBV5-8	TRBJ2-7	TRBD1	CASSSRDRVSEQYF	TGTGCCAGCAGCTCTAGGGACAGGGTAAGCGAGCAGTACTTC
.	TRBV25-1	TRBJ2-5	TRBD1	CASSTWDRVEETQYF	TGTGCCAGCTCCACATGGGACAGGGTAGAAGAGACCCAGTACTTC
.	TRBV7-9	TRBJ2-4	.	CASSLGPGGSDIQYF	TGTGCCAGCAGCTTAGGCCCTGGTGGAAGCGACATTCAGTACTTC
.	TRBV18	TRBJ2-4	.	CASSPSTGSVDIQYF	TGTGCCAGCTCACCATCCACAGGGAGCGTGGACATTCAGTACTTC
.	TRBV11-2	TRBJ1-1	.	CASSLAGGDTEAFF	TGTGCCAGCAGCTTAGCGGGCGGGGACACTGAAGCTTTCTTT
.	TRBV25-1	TRBJ2-3	.	CASSPPLGQNLKDTQYF	TGTGCCAGCAGCCCCCCGTTGGGCCAGAACCTAAAAGATACGCAGTATTTT
.	TRBV6-1	TRBJ2-1	.	CASSEGDRYNEQFF	TGTGCCAGCAGTGAGGGAGACCGATACAATGAGCAGTTCTTC
.	TRBV19	TRBJ1-1	TRBD1	CASSTGTGRMDTEAFF	TGTGCCAGTTCGACCGGGACAGGGCGTATGGACACTGAAGCTTTCTTT
.	TRBV19	TRBJ1-3	.	CASDPGSSGNTIYF	TGTGCCAGCGATCCAGGCAGCTCTGGAAACACCATATATTTT
.	TRBV7-8	TRBJ2-2	.	CASSRQGGGVNTGELFF	TGTGCCAGCAGCCGACAGGGCGGCGGGGTAAACACCGGGGAGCTGTTTTTT
once	TRBV6-1	TRBJ2-2	.	CASSEFWKVEGAPANTGELFF	TGTGCCAGCAGTGAATTCTGGAAGGTGGAGGGGGCTCCAGCGAACACCGGGGAGCTGTTTTTT
once	TRBV6-1	TRBJ2-3	.	CASSEALSRGGQDF	TGTGCCAGCAGTGAAGCGCTCTCCCGAGGAGGCCAGGATTTT
.	TRBV28	TRBJ1-2	.	CAIAAGRGYGYTF	TGTGCCATCGCGGCGGGCAGGGGCTATGGCTACACCTTC
.	TRBV5-6	TRBJ2-7	.	CASSLAFEQYF	TGTGCCAGCAGCTTGGCCTTCGAGCAGTACTTC
once	TRBV19	TRBJ2-5	TRBD2	CASRGLTSGAQETQYF	TGTGCCAGTAGGGGGCTAACTAGCGGAGCACAAGAGACCCAGTACTTC
few	TRBV27	TRBJ1-4	.	CASSSGVTNEKLFF	TGTGCCAGCAGCTCAGGGGTGACTAATGAAAAACTGTTTTTT
.	TRBV5-1	TRBJ1-1	.	CASSLQSDLNTEAFF	TGCGCCAGCAGCTTACAATCCGATCTGAACACTGAAGCTTTCTTT
.	TRBV5-4	TRBJ2-1	.	CASSLVQKQFF	TGTGCCAGCAGCTTGGTCCAAAAGCAGTTCTTC
.	TRBV6-5	TRBJ1-2	.	CASSRPGRSNYGYTF	TGTGCCAGCAGTCGTCCGGGGAGGTCTAACTATGGCTACACCTTC
.	TRBV3-1/TRBV3-2	TRBJ1-2	.	CASSHVTGSYGYTF	TGTGCCAGCAGCCATGTCACAGGGTCCTATGGCTACACCTTC
.	TRBV28	TRBJ2-7	.	CASSLVRPKEQYF	TGTGCCAGCAGTCTGGTCAGGCCGAAGGAGCAGTACTTC
once	TRBV30	TRBJ2-1	.	CAWKWGRSNNEQFF	TGTGCCTGGAAATGGGGCCGATCCAACAATGAGCAGTTCTTC
once	TRBV6-5	TRBJ1-6	.	CASSYSRELYSPLHF	TGTGCCAGCAGTTACTCCCGGGAACTCTACTCACCCCTCCACTTT
.	TRBV3-1/TRBV3-2	TRBJ1-2	.	CASSQAPSDYGYTF	TGTGCCAGCAGCCAAGCCCCGAGTGACTATGGCTACACCTTC
few	TRBV30	TRBJ1-6	TRBD1	CAWHLQGATNSPLHF	TGTGCCTGGCATCTACAGGGGGCTACGAATTCACCCCTCCACTTT
.	TRBV30	TRBJ2-2	.	CACSDINTGELFF	TGTGCCTGCTCCGACATAAACACCGGGGAGCTGTTTTTT
.	TRBV15	TRBJ1-2	.	CATSGGKGRQAISYTF	TGTGCCACCAGCGGAGGCAAAGGAAGACAGGCTATTAGCTACACCTTC
.	TRBV11-3	TRBJ2-7	TRBD2	CASSAGLVSSYEQYF	TGTGCCAGCAGCGCGGGACTAGTCAGTTCCTACGAGCAGTACTTC
few	TRBV5-1	TRBJ1-1	TRBD1	CASSFLDRETEAFF	TGCGCCAGCAGCTTCCTGGACAGGGAAACTGAAGCTTTCTTT
.	TRBV5-1	TRBJ2-7	TRBD2	CASSLGAGGEEQYF	TGCGCCAGCAGCCTGGGTGCGGGGGGGGAGGAGCAGTACTTC
.	TRBV7-9	TRBJ2-5	.	CASSLAGGVETQYF	TGTGCCAGCAGTTTAGCCGGAGGTGTAGAGACCCAGTACTTC
once	TRBV11-1	TRBJ2-5	.	CASSSPERLAETQYF	TGTGCCAGCAGCTCCCCCGAGCGGTTAGCGGAGACCCAGTACTTC
.	TRBV6-2/TRBV6-3	TRBJ1-2	TRBD1	CASSFRTGNRFYGYTF	TGTGCCAGCAGTTTCCGGACAGGGAACAGGTTCTATGGCTACACCTTC
hyperexpanded	TRBV7-9	TRBJ1-2	.	CASSLSGRVRYGYTF	TGTGCCAGCAGCTTAAGCGGGAGAGTCCGCTATGGCTACACCTTC
.	TRBV25-1	TRBJ2-1	TRBD2	CASGAAGGYNEQFF	TGTGCCAGCGGTGCAGCCGGGGGGTACAATGAGCAGTTCTTC
.	TRBV29-1	TRBJ1-6	.	CSVEDGENSPLHF	TGCAGCGTTGAAGATGGGGAGAATTCACCCCTCCACTTT
.	TRBV7-2	TRBJ1-6	.	CASTATGGLSSPLHF	TGTGCCAGCACCGCTACGGGGGGCTTAAGCTCACCCCTCCACTTT
.	TRBV9	TRBJ1-3	.	CASSSRGDSSGNTIYF	TGTGCCAGCAGCTCCCGGGGGGACTCCTCTGGAAACACCATATATTTT
once	TRBV4-1	TRBJ1-5	.	CASSQGEGYSNQPQHF	TGCGCCAGCAGCCAAGGAGAGGGTTATAGCAATCAGCCCCAGCATTTT
.	TRBV5-4	TRBJ1-1	.	CASSTREGGTEAFF	TGTGCCAGCAGCACCAGGGAGGGCGGCACTGAAGCTTTCTTT
.	TRBV7-9	TRBJ1-5	.	CASRSRGIGNQPQHF	TGTGCCAGCAGGTCCAGGGGCATTGGCAATCAGCCCCAGCATTTT
.	TRBV3-1/TRBV3-2	TRBJ2-1	.	CASSQDLVDNEQFF	TGTGCCAGCAGCCAAGATTTAGTGGACAATGAGCAGTTCTTC
.	TRBV5-6	TRBJ2-7	.	CASSSQGYEQYF	TGTGCCAGCAGCTCCCAGGGCTACGAGCAGTACTTC
.	TRBV14	TRBJ2-7	.	CASSLGPSGVDEQYF	TGTGCCAGCAGTCTGGGACCCTCGGGGGTAGACGAGCAGTACTTC
.	TRBV5-4	TRBJ2-3	.	CASSFEKTAQGSPSTDTQYF	TGTGCCAGCAGCTTCGAGAAAACCGCCCAGGGGTCCCCGTCCACAGATACGCAGTATTTT
.	TRBV29-1	TRBJ1-1	.	CSVGGGWNTEAFF	TGCAGCGTTGGCGGGGGGTGGAACACTGAAGCTTTCTTT
.	TRBV19	TRBJ2-7	.	CASSKDRAGDEQYF	TGTGCCAGTAGTAAGGACAGGGCGGGAGACGAGCAGTACTTC
once	TRBV5-1	TRBJ2-2	TRBD1	CASSKGQEITGELFF	TGCGCCAGCAGCAAGGGACAGGAGATAACCGGGGAGCTGTTTTTT
.	TRBV7-3	TRBJ2-3	.	CASSRAGGATDTQYF	TGTGCCAGCAGCCGCGCGGGCGGGGCCACAGATACGCAGTATTTT